This T cell receptor (beta chain) was obtained from a study of blood T cell repertoires in COVID-19. The CDR3 length is 15 residues. Germline loops: CDR1 SGHVS, CDR2 FNYEAQ. A note on this clone: The junction does not match germline at one end; this may be a read error.

Clones were sequenced by immunoSEQ multiplex PCR, and TCRdb holds only the in-frame ones, with some missing. The table records fewer than 200,000 clones, 82% of them present only once. Input material: peripheral blood. This TCR derives from a woman aged 70-85 years with acute or convalescent COVID-19. This chain joins TRBV7-6 and TRBJ1-1; perhaps TRBD1 as D (5 bases). CDR3 sequence reads: CASTLTGEPNTEAFF. The CDR3 nucleotides read TGTGCCAGCACCTTAACAGGAGAGCCAAACACTGAAGCTTTCTTT.